The present T cell receptor beta chain was sequenced within a study of OX40 agonist ivuxolimab in advanced cancers. Study background: While on treatment, patients had intravenous ivuxolimab at 0.01 to 10 mg/kg every 2 weeks. Study-wide results and limits: CD8+ T cells were the subset that, on average, had more expanded clones than CD4+. At 0.1 to 3.0 mg/kg and by week 6, CD4+ and CD8+ T cells in the blood had expanded clonally.

This table comes from immunoSEQ multiplex PCR, and its TCRdb copy is limited to in-frame clones, with some not included. The sample lists tens of thousands of clones, around 90% occurring once. The germline gives CDR1 SEHNR, CDR2 FQNEAQ (reference sequence). The V end lost 8 bases, the J end lost 0 bases, and 19 bases lay between the germline ends. The CDR3 has 16 amino acids. With regard to this clone: Its specificity is not known.

Sequenced material: CD4+ or CD8+ T cells sorted from blood, taken in a trial of the OX40 agonist ivuxolimab. V gene TRBV7-9 combines with J gene TRBJ1-1; tentative D call: TRBD1 (5 bases). The sequence came from an adult with an advanced solid tumor such as melanoma, head and neck, liver or kidney cancer. The CDR3: CASQPFSGEVNTEAFF. CDR3 coding DNA: TGTGCCAGCCAGCCCTTCTCGGGGGAAGTGAACACTGAAGCTTTCTTT. The full variable domain, with the rest looked up from reference TRBV7-9 and TRBJ1-1, is DTGVSQNPRHKITKRGQNVTFRCDPISEHNRLYWYRQTLGQGPEFLTYFQNEAQLEKSRLLSDRFSAERPKGSFSTLEIQRTEQGDSAMYLCASQPFSGEVNTEAFFGQGTRLTVV.